These 21 T cell receptor beta chains originate from one sample sequenced in a study of T cell repertoires and HLA-DP antigens. Their recognized antigens are unknown. The method was immunoSEQ multiplex PCR; TCRdb's version includes in-frame clones alone and lacks a portion of them. Seen here are approximately 100,000 clones, approximately 89% observed once, and the top ten hold roughly 1.6%. Sequenced sample: CD4+ T cells from PBMCs. The receptors shown here come from a man aged 50-59 years in good health and CMV-seronegative.

The V and J genes are TRBV7-3 and TRBJ2-3, with D possibly being TRBD1 or TRBD2 (5 bases each). Trimming pared 0 bases from V and 1 base from J, leaving 11 bases between. Per germline, CDR1 SGHTA and CDR2 FQGTGA. The CDR3 is made up of 16 amino acids. The CDR3 here is CASSLTGGSGTDTQYF. CDR3 bases: TGTGCCAGCAGCTTAACTGGGGGAAGCGGCACAGATACGCAGTATTTT.

This rearrangement joins TRBV7-9 to TRBJ2-5; D is unresolved. Trimming shortened V by 6 bases and J by 4 bases, and 12 bases separated the two germline ends. This CDR3 comprises 13 residues. Germline-derived CDR1 and CDR2 are SEHNR and FQNEAQ (reference sequence). The CDR3 DNA reads as TGTGCCAGCAGTGCTGGTCCTCCAGAGACCCAGTACTTC. It yields the protein CASSAGPPETQYF. Full variable domain (rest looked up from reference TRBV7-9 and TRBJ2-5): DTGVSQNPRHKITKRGQNVTFRCDPISEHNRLYWYRQTLGQGPEFLTYFQNEAQLEKSRLLSDRFSAERPKGSFSTLEIQRTEQGDSAMYLCASSAGPPETQYFGPGTRLLVL.

V usage is TRBV6-4 and J usage is TRBJ2-1; 9 bases match TRBD2. The CDR3 loop spans 16 amino acids. V lost 2 bases and J lost 7; bases outside the gene matches: 9. Per the germline V gene, CDR1 is MRHNA and CDR2 is SNTAGT. The DNA of the CDR3 is TGTGCCAGCAGTGACGATGGGACTAGCTTTCCTAATGAGCAGTTCTTC. This codes for CASSDDGTSFPNEQFF.

V usage is TRBV30 and J usage is TRBJ1-2; weak D call: TRBD1 (6 bases). V gave up 3 bases and J gave up 6 bases, with 20 bases separating them. The CDR3 has 15 amino acids. CDR1 GTSNPN and CDR2 SVGIG come from the germline V gene (reference sequence). The CDR3 DNA follows: TGTGCCTGGAGCCCGCTTGCCGGGGGGCAGGATGGCTACACCTTC. Translating it yields CAWSPLAGGQDGYTF.

This chain uses TRBV5-1 with TRBJ2-2; a possible D gene is TRBD1 (5 bases). V was clipped by 0 bases and J by 6 bases, with 12 bases between them. The CDR3 spans 15 residues. CDR1 is SGHRS, CDR2 YFSETQ, per germline. This CDR3 is CASSLGQGVAGELFF. The CDR3 region has the DNA TGCGCCAGCAGCTTGGGGCAGGGTGTGGCCGGGGAGCTGTTTTTT.

This clone was observed a few times. The genes are TRBV10-3 and TRBJ2-2; the D is unclear. CDR1 is ENHRY and CDR2 is SYGVKD in the germline V gene. The ends were cut back, 5 bases at V and 3 bases at J, with 4 bases in the middle. The length of the CDR3 is 12 residues. CDR3 DNA: TGTGCCATCAGTAAGGACACCGGGGAGCTGTTTTTT. Translation: CAISKDTGELFF.

The chain carries TRBV5-4 and TRBJ2-7, with TRBD2 matching over 7 bases. The CDR3 spans 15 residues. Germline V gene sequence: CDR1 SGHNT, CDR2 YYREEE (reference sequence). After removal of 0 bases from V and 3 bases from J, the junction contained 6 bases not matched to a gene. CDR3 nucleotide sequence: TGTGCCAGCAGCTTGGGGCGGGAGACTTTCTACGAGCAGTACTTC. It codes for CASSLGRETFYEQYF.

This clone was picked up one time. J is TRBJ2-5 and V is TRBV18, with a weak D call TRBD2 (5 bases). Germline CDR1 reads KGHSH; CDR2 reads LQKENI. CDR3 length equals 12 residues. Trimming removed 4 bases from V and 7 bases from J, with 10 bases in between. CDR3 nucleotide sequence: TGTGCCAGCTCACAGGACTCCAGGACCCAGTACTTC. This sequence encodes CASSQDSRTQYF.

The chain uses TRBV4-1 and TRBJ2-1; no definite D call. Trimming stripped 4 bases from V and 0 bases from J, with 7 bases between. This CDR3 has 14 residues. Germline V gene data show CDR1 as MGHRA and CDR2 as YSYEKL. CDR3 nucleotides: TGCGCCAGCAGCCTACTGAGCTCCTACAATGAGCAGTTCTTC. Protein product: CASSLLSSYNEQFF.

This clone was seen ten or more times. This chain links TRBV4-2 with TRBJ1-1; D not certain. The V and J ends lost 3 bases and 2 bases respectively, with 7 bases between them. Germline values: CDR1 LGHNA, CDR2 YNFKEQ. The CDR3 contains 13 residues. The CDR3 DNA sequence: TGTGCCAGCAGCCAGGGCGTAAACACTGAAGCTTTCTTT. Residues: CASSQGVNTEAFF.

The chain is built from TRBV5-1 and TRBJ2-2; perhaps TRBD2 as D (6 bases). Germline V gene lookup returns CDR1 SGHRS and CDR2 YFSETQ. V was shortened by 0 bases and J by 6 bases, with 15 bases between the two germline ends. The CDR3 is made up of 16 amino acids. CDR3 loop: CASSLGLVPSAGELFF. For the CDR3, the DNA is TGCGCCAGCAGCTTGGGACTAGTTCCAAGCGCCGGGGAGCTGTTTTTT.

The V call is TRBV7-6, the J call TRBJ2-1; TRBD2 matches 7 bases. This CDR3 spans 17 amino acids. CDR1 and CDR2 (germline): SGHVS, FNYEAQ. V shed 2 bases and J 6 bases; nucleotides not matched to a gene: 13. The CDR3 sequence is CASSLFAQRGRGNEQFF. For the CDR3, the DNA is TGTGCCAGCAGCTTATTTGCACAGCGGGGTCGGGGCAATGAGCAGTTCTTC.

To note about this clone: An end of the junction differs from the germline gene, which may be a read error. The J gene is TRBJ2-7, the V gene TRBV11-3; 8 nucleotides agree with TRBD2. CDR1 is SGHNT, CDR2 YENEEA, per germline. This CDR3 is 11 amino acids long. In DNA form, the CDR3 reads TGTGCCAGCAGCTCCCCGGGACTAGTAGTCTTC. Amino acids: CASSSPGLVVF. Supplemented by reference TRBV11-3 and TRBJ2-7, the full variable domain reads EAGVVQSPRYKIIEKKQPVAFWCNPISGHNTLYWYLQNLGQGPELLIRYENEEAVDDSQLPKDRFSAERLKGVDSTLKIQPAELGDSAVYLCASSSPGLVVFGPGTRLTVT.

This rearrangement joins TRBV10-2 to TRBJ2-1, with D maybe TRBD2 (6 bases). CDR1 is WSHSY and CDR2 is SAAADI in the germline V gene. The CDR3 sequence is 11 residues long. V was trimmed by 8 bases and J by 6 bases, leaving 8 bases between them. CDR3 sequence reads: CASGTFNEQFF. The CDR3 DNA reads TGCGCCAGCGGGACTTTCAATGAGCAGTTCTTC.

J is TRBJ2-7 and V is TRBV2, with TRBD1 identical over 10 bases. This CDR3 has 16 residues. The germline V gene has CDR1 SNHLY and CDR2 FYNNEI. J was trimmed by 4 bases and V by 6 bases; bases with no gene match: 12. The DNA for the CDR3 is TGTGCCAGCAGCCTTCAGAGGGGGACAGGGGTTTACGAGCAGTACTTC. It translates to CASSLQRGTGVYEQYF.

The V and J genes are TRBV7-8 and TRBJ2-1; 7 bases match TRBD1. The trim removed 2 bases at V and 4 bases at J, leaving 5 bases unmatched. Germline CDR1 and CDR2: SGHVS and FQNEAQ. This CDR3 spans 15 amino acids. CDR3 bases: TGTGCCAGCAGCTTATATCAGGACAGGTACAATGAGCAGTTCTTC. Its translation: CASSLYQDRYNEQFF.

V usage is TRBV11-2 and J usage is TRBJ2-1; 9 nucleotides line up with TRBD2. J gave up 6 bases and V 5 bases, and 11 bases lay outside the gene matches. Germline V gene data show CDR1 as SGHAT and CDR2 as FQNNGV. The CDR3 has 16 residues. This chain's CDR3 is CASSVPGLAPSNEQFF. CDR3 coding DNA: TGTGCCAGCAGCGTACCGGGACTAGCACCCAGCAATGAGCAGTTCTTC.

The chain uses TRBV7-2 and TRBJ1-5, with unresolved D. Germline V gene data show CDR1 as SGHTA and CDR2 as FQGNSA. V was trimmed by 0 bases and J by 6 bases, leaving 12 bases between them. The CDR3 contains 15 residues. The CDR3 spells CASSLAGRGSQPQHF. The CDR3 DNA follows: TGTGCCAGCAGCTTAGCAGGTCGGGGTTCTCAGCCCCAGCATTTT.

The chain carries TRBV11-2 and TRBJ1-5; D call uncertain. The germline V gene has CDR1 SGHAT and CDR2 FQNNGV. This CDR3 contains 15 residues. V gave up 4 bases and J gave up 0 bases, with 10 bases separating them. DNA of the CDR3: TGTGCCAGCAGCTCCGGACCGAATAGCAATCAGCCCCAGCATTTT. As protein: CASSSGPNSNQPQHF.

The chain links TRBV28 to TRBJ2-7; D not resolved. This CDR3 has 13 amino acids. V was cut by 3 bases and J by 2 bases, with 8 bases left in between. In germline, CDR1 is MDHEN, CDR2 SYDVKM. The CDR3 DNA is TGTGCCAGCAGTTTGATTGGGACCTACGAGCAGTACTTC. Its protein product is CASSLIGTYEQYF. Together with reference TRBV28 and TRBJ2-7, the CDR3 gives the full variable domain: DVKVTQSSRYLVKRTGEKVFLECVQDMDHENMFWYRQDPGLGLRLIYFSYDVKMKEKGDIPEGYSVSREKKERFSLILESASTNQTSMYLCASSLIGTYEQYFGPGTRLTVT.

This sequence joins TRBV4-1 and TRBJ1-5; D gene uncertain. CDR1 and CDR2 (germline): MGHRA, YSYEKL. Trimming stripped 4 bases from V and 6 bases from J, with 19 bases between. The CDR3 covers 16 residues. CDR3 in DNA: TGCGCCAGCAGCCCTCTACATCGGACGGCCGGTCAGCCCCAGCATTTT. Translating gives CASSPLHRTAGQPQHF.